The 29 T cell receptor beta chains in this list originate from one sample, sequenced in a study of blood T cells in healthy people across ages. The second PCR ran roughly 6 to 11 cycles with a sample-barcoded 5' primer and J-beta primers. Each CDR3 protein is one row after TCRdb ran MiXCR on the 5' RACE reads. The table lists roughly 800,000 distinct CDR3 sequences, 55% to 70% of them singletons. Sequences were obtained from blood. The receptors shown here come from a man under 40 in good health.

This clonotype was detected only once. The V gene is TRBV24-1, the J gene TRBJ2-1, with TRBD1 matching 8 bases. This CDR3 contains 12 residues. Looked up from germline, CDR1 is KGHDR and CDR2 is SFDVKD. With 2 bases clipped from V and 14 bases from J, the junction kept 4 bases outside the gene matches. The chain's CDR3 is CATSDSGGFKFF. CDR3 nucleotides: TGTGCCACCAGTGATTCAGGGGGCTTTAAGTTCTTC.

The chain employs TRBV24-1 and TRBJ1-5; D is unresolved. CDR3 length equals 8 residues. Trimming left V 8 bases short and J 15 bases short, with 7 bases between. Germline values: CDR1 KGHDR, CDR2 SFDVKD. CDR3 DNA sequence: TGTGCCACCACTTTCCCGCATTTT. It translates to CATTFPHF.

The rearrangement joins TRBV20-1 to TRBJ2-5; D is possibly TRBD1 or TRBD2 (5 bases each). The germline V and J ends were trimmed by 2 bases and 4 bases, with 8 bases remaining between them. This CDR3 has 12 amino acids. From germline, CDR1 is DFQATT and CDR2 SNEGSKA (reference sequence). The CDR3 DNA sequence: TGCAGTGCTAGAAAGGGGACAGAGACCCAGTACTTC. This encodes CSARKGTETQYF.

This rearrangement joins TRBV7-2 to TRBJ2-1; D unresolved. Per the germline V gene, CDR1 is SGHTA and CDR2 is FQGNSA. Trimming removed 5 bases from V and 8 bases from J, with 13 bases in between. The CDR3 is made up of 13 amino acids. The CDR3 sequence: CASSLVLWYEQFF. The DNA for the CDR3 is TGTGCCAGCAGCCTAGTGCTCTGGTATGAGCAGTTCTTC. Supplemented by reference TRBV7-2 and TRBJ2-1, the full variable domain reads GAGVSQSPSNKVTEKGKDVELRCDPISGHTALYWYRQSLGQGLEFLIYFQGNSAPDKSGLPSDRFSAERTGGSVSTLTIQRTQQEDSAVYLCASSLVLWYEQFFGPGTRLTVL.

The chain links TRBV24-1 to TRBJ1-5; D is uncertain. V shed 5 bases and J shed 7 bases, with 11 bases lying between them. The CDR3 is 13 amino acids. The germline gives CDR1 KGHDR, CDR2 SFDVKD. The CDR3 region is CATSGQELQPQHF. The DNA of the CDR3 is TGTGCCACCAGTGGCCAGGAGTTGCAGCCCCAGCATTTT.

The chain joins TRBV29-1 to TRBJ1-5; no clear D. The CDR3 is 13 residues long. Germline CDR1 is SQVTM and CDR2 is ANQGSEA. Trimming stripped 6 bases from V and 4 bases from J, with 13 bases between. CDR3 sequence: CSVRLSANQPQHF. CDR3 in DNA: TGCAGCGTCCGGCTTAGCGCGAATCAGCCCCAGCATTTT.

The chain employs TRBV28 and TRBJ2-5; D is uncertain. The CDR3 covers 12 residues. Germline V gives CDR1 MDHEN, CDR2 SYDVKM. V lost 1 base to trimming and J lost 9 bases, with 9 bases between them. This CDR3 reads CASSLSLSSQYF. The CDR3 DNA reads TGTGCCAGCAGTTTATCCCTGTCGTCCCAGTACTTC.

The genes are TRBV3-1 and TRBJ2-3; perhaps TRBD2 as D (5 bases). CDR3 length equals 16 residues. The V gene's germline CDR1 is LGHDT and CDR2 YNNKEL (reference sequence). Deletions cut 4 bases from V and 4 bases from J, with 18 bases between. Here the CDR3 DNA reads TGTGCCAGCAGCCCAGTCCTCCAGGAGCGGTCAGATACGCAGTATTTT. This gives the protein CASSPVLQERSDTQYF.

This clonotype was seen a few times. V and J are TRBV20-1 and TRBJ2-4; perhaps TRBD1 as D (6 bases). V was shortened by 1 base and J by 3 bases, with 10 bases between the two germline ends. The CDR3 has 14 residues. From germline, CDR1 is DFQATT and CDR2 SNEGSKA (reference sequence). The CDR3 is CSARGGPSKNIQYF. The CDR3, as DNA: TGCAGTGCTAGAGGGGGGCCTAGCAAAAACATTCAGTACTTC.

The genes are TRBV20-1 and TRBJ2-1; D perhaps matches TRBD2 (6 bases). The length of the CDR3 is 14 residues. Germline V CDR1 and CDR2: DFQATT, SNEGSKA (reference sequence). V was trimmed by 0 bases and J by 8 bases, leaving 14 bases between them. CDR3 sequence (DNA): TGCAGTGCTAGAGATACTAGCTTTTCAGATGAGCAGTTCTTC. Translating gives CSARDTSFSDEQFF.

V and J are TRBV27 and TRBJ2-3; D remains unclear. V dropped 1 base and J dropped 0 bases, with 5 bases sitting between them. Germline-derived CDR1 and CDR2 are MNHEY and SMNVEV (reference sequence). The CDR3 runs to 14 residues. The CDR3: CASSLLGSTDTQYF. The CDR3 nucleotides are TGTGCCAGCAGTTTATTAGGCAGCACAGATACGCAGTATTTT.

The chain uses TRBV20-1 and TRBJ1-5; the D gene is possibly TRBD1 (5 bases). Trimming pared 0 bases from V and 3 bases from J, leaving 12 bases between. Germline V gene lookup returns CDR1 DFQATT and CDR2 SNEGSKA (reference sequence). The CDR3 runs 15 residues. The CDR3 DNA sequence: TGCAGTGCTAGAGATCGAACAGGCCCCAATCAGCCCCAGCATTTT. Protein product: CSARDRTGPNQPQHF.

This clonotype was picked up one time. This chain links TRBV12-3 or TRBV12-4 with TRBJ2-5, with 9 bases aligning to TRBD1. V trimming: 6 bases; J trimming: 2 bases; junction bases outside the gene matches: 10. The CDR3 spans 16 residues. CDR3 DNA: TGTGCCAGCAGCCGCCCCGGGACAGGGTGGCAAGAGACCCAGTACTTC. Translating it yields CASSRPGTGWQETQYF.

Points on this clonotype: A much larger clone differs by one base, so this may be a read error. V and J are TRBV24-1 and TRBJ2-5, with 9 bases that match TRBD2. V lost 3 bases to trimming and J lost 1 base; unmatched junction nucleotides: 8. Germline loops: CDR1 KGHDR, CDR2 SFDVKD. The CDR3 spans 17 residues. CDR3 residues: CATSDPALAGSQETQYF. CDR3 in DNA: TGTGCCACCAGTGATCCGGCTCTAGCGGGGAGCCAAGAGACCCAGTACTTC.

This sequence joins TRBV6-1 and TRBJ2-6, with TRBD1 identical over 8 bases. The V gene end was trimmed by 6 bases and the J gene end by 0 bases; junction bases not matched to a gene: 10. Germline assignment: CDR1 MNHNS and CDR2 SASEGT. This CDR3 is built from 18 residues. The CDR3 loop reads CASSHDRGVYSGANVLTF. For the CDR3, the DNA is TGTGCCAGCAGCCACGACAGGGGTGTATACTCTGGGGCCAACGTCCTGACTTTC.

The chain couples TRBV2 to TRBJ1-1; D not certain. Germline CDR1 and CDR2: SNHLY and FYNNEI. CDR3 length: 13 residues. V lost 8 bases, J lost 2 bases, and 12 bases lay in between. The CDR3 region is CASQFGENTEAFF. Here the CDR3 DNA reads TGTGCCAGCCAGTTCGGGGAAAACACTGAAGCTTTCTTT.

The chain joins TRBV6-5 to TRBJ1-2; 7 bases align to TRBD1. This CDR3 has 15 residues. Germline V gives CDR1 MNHEY, CDR2 SVGAGI. The V segment lost 2 bases and the J segment 6 bases; nucleotides outside the gene matches: 9. CDR3 DNA: TGTGCCAGCAGTTACATCAGACAGGGTTTCGATGGCTACACCTTC. This encodes CASSYIRQGFDGYTF.

The chain employs TRBV5-1 and TRBJ2-1; tentatively, D is TRBD1 or TRBD2 (6 bases each). Germline V gene lookup returns CDR1 SGHRS and CDR2 YFSETQ. The CDR3 totals 14 residues. Deletions cut 1 base from V and 7 bases from J, with 12 bases between. In nucleotides, the CDR3 is TGCGCCAGCAGCTTGCTCGGGGGCCGTAATGAGCAGTTCTTC. Protein: CASSLLGGRNEQFF. The full variable domain, its missing parts supplied by reference TRBV5-1 and TRBJ2-1, is KAGVTQTPRYLIKTRGQQVTLSCSPISGHRSVSWYQQTPGQGLQFLFEYFSETQRNKGNFPGRFSGRQFSNSRSEMNVSTLELGDSALYLCASSLLGGRNEQFFGPGTRLTVL.

The chain links TRBV5-1 to TRBJ1-2, with a possible D match to TRBD1 (5 bases). Trimming stripped 4 bases from V and 8 bases from J, with 21 bases between. The CDR3 consists of 15 residues. Germline CDR1 is SGHRS and CDR2 is YFSETQ. CDR3 bases: TGCGCCAGCAGCCCCTGGGAAGGGGCCAGAGACGGCTACACCTTC. Translating it yields CASSPWEGARDGYTF.

CDR3 nucleotides: TGTGCCAGCAGCCAGGGGGGGGCCCCTTATACGCAGTATTTT. This gives the protein CASSQGGAPYTQYF. The V call is TRBV13, the J call TRBJ2-3; D possibly matches TRBD1 or TRBD2 (7 bases each). Trimming removed 5 bases from V and 7 bases from J, with 16 bases in between. The CDR3 runs 14 residues. Germline V gene lookup returns CDR1 PRHDT and CDR2 FYEKMQ (reference sequence).

This clonotype came up a few times. This sequence joins TRBV12-3 or TRBV12-4 and TRBJ2-4; D may correspond to TRBD1 or TRBD2 (6 bases each). The CDR3 extends over 17 amino acids. V was shortened by 2 bases and J by 0 bases, with 14 bases between the two germline ends. CDR3 bases: TGTGCCAGCAGTTTATTCGTAGGGGGACTAGCCAAAAACATTCAGTACTTC. Its protein product is CASSLFVGGLAKNIQYF.

This chain uses TRBV7-2 with TRBJ2-3; 10 nucleotides align to TRBD2. CDR3 length equals 16 residues. The junction had 8 bases not matched to a gene; V was cut back by 3 bases and J by 5 bases. CDR1 and CDR2 from the germline V gene are SGHTA and FQGNSA. The CDR3 sequence is CASSFLAGEGLDTQYF. As DNA, the CDR3 is TGTGCCAGCAGCTTCCTAGCGGGAGAGGGTTTAGATACGCAGTATTTT.

J is TRBJ2-3 and V is TRBV10-3; TRBD2 agrees at 8 bases. This CDR3 comprises 13 residues. Germline lookup yields CDR1 ENHRY and CDR2 SYGVKD. Trimming took 6 bases from V and 6 from J; bases not matched to a gene: 5. Here the CDR3 reads CAISGGAADTQYF. CDR3 DNA sequence: TGTGCCATCAGCGGGGGGGCAGCTGATACGCAGTATTTT.

This clonotype was found many times. The chain employs TRBV3-1 and TRBJ2-3; no clear D. CDR1 LGHDT and CDR2 YNNKEL come from the germline V gene (reference sequence). There are 15 residues in the CDR3. V shed 1 base and J shed 2 bases, with 10 bases lying between them. The CDR3 nucleotides read TGTGCCAGCAGCCAAGGACAAGGGTACACAGATACGCAGTATTTT. Its protein is CASSQGQGYTDTQYF.

The rearrangement joins TRBV20-1 to TRBJ2-3; D perhaps matches TRBD2 (7 bases). Deletions cut 5 bases from V and 2 bases from J, with 17 bases between. The CDR3 totals 15 residues. The germline V gene has CDR1 DFQATT and CDR2 SNEGSKA (reference sequence). The CDR3 DNA follows: TGCAGTGCTGGGGGGGCTAGTGGTTTCACAGATACGCAGTATTTT. Translating gives CSAGGASGFTDTQYF.

The chain links TRBV11-2 to TRBJ2-7; 12 nucleotides agree with TRBD2. This CDR3 spans 16 amino acids. Trimming cost V 4 bases and J 5 bases; bases outside gene matches: 9. CDR1 and CDR2 (germline): SGHAT, FQNNGV. CDR3 protein: CASSYTRTSGTDEQYF. The CDR3 nucleotides read TGTGCCAGCAGCTATACCCGGACTAGCGGGACCGACGAGCAGTACTTC. The full variable domain, rest sourced from reference TRBV11-2 and TRBJ2-7, is EAGVAQSPRYKIIEKRQSVAFWCNPISGHATLYWYQQILGQGPKLLIQFQNNGVVDDSQLPKDRFSAERLKGVDSTLKIQPAKLEDSAVYLCASSYTRTSGTDEQYFGPGTRLTVT.

Here the CDR3 reads CASRPRGGNTEAFF. CDR3 DNA sequence: TGTGCCAGCAGACCTAGGGGGGGCAACACTGAAGCTTTCTTT. The chain employs TRBV5-8 and TRBJ1-1; D is perhaps TRBD1 (6 bases). V was cut by 5 bases and J by 2 bases, with 13 bases left in between. Germline CDR1 reads SGHTS; CDR2 reads YDEGEE. The CDR3 runs 14 residues.

J is TRBJ2-1 and V is TRBV15; D not certain. Germline V CDR1 and CDR2: LNHNV, YYDKDF (reference sequence). V was cut by 0 bases and J by 8 bases, with 5 bases left in between. This CDR3 is 12 amino acids long. DNA for the CDR3: TGTGCCACCAGCAGAGATGGGGATGAGCAGTTCTTC. Protein: CATSRDGDEQFF.

The sample holds a few counts of this clonotype. The chain is built from TRBV4-2 and TRBJ2-1; 16 bases line up with TRBD2. There are 19 residues in the CDR3. CDR1 is LGHNA and CDR2 is YNFKEQ in the germline V gene. V trimming: 2 bases; J trimming: 7 bases; junction bases outside the gene matches: 11. The CDR3 reads CASSQLGGLAGGQDNEQFF. CDR3 nucleotide sequence: TGTGCCAGCAGCCAATTGGGGGGACTAGCGGGGGGGCAGGATAATGAGCAGTTCTTC.